Sequencing of this T cell receptor beta chain was carried out in a study of T-cell memory formation after mild COVID-19. MiXCR was run by TCRdb on the 5' RACE reads, yielding one entry per CDR3 protein. Seen here are roughly 300,000 distinct CDR3 sequences, roughly 8.2% observed once, and the top ten hold approximately 23%. General study points: There were some responding clones in pre-infection memory, which suggested that cross-reactive memory had joined.

To note about this clonotype: Its antigen is undetermined.

The germline CDR1 and CDR2 sequences are SGHAT and FQNNGV. Trimming took 3 bases from V and 1 from J; bases not matched to a gene: 0. This CDR3 is built from 14 residues. This chain uses TRBV11-2 with TRBJ2-4, with 7 bases fitting TRBD1. This TCR was recovered from a man aged 18 to 29 who had mild COVID-19 (a few samples of this study predate the infection). Cell type and time point are not known. Material for sequencing was PBMCs or a T cell subset sorted from them (not recorded which). The CDR3 nucleotides are TGTGCCAGCAGCTTGGGACAGGCCAAAAACATTCAGTACTTC. As protein: CASSLGQAKNIQYF.